The 32 T cell receptor beta chains below were found in one sample sequenced in a study of blood T cells in healthy people across ages. The authors ran a second PCR of about 6 to 12 cycles using a sample-barcoded 5' primer and a J-beta primer mix. MiXCR was run by TCRdb on the 5' RACE reads, yielding one entry per CDR3 protein. The data hold 780,000 or so distinct CDR3 sequences, with 25% observed a single time. The sample was also linked to a second study, of T cells of mothers and their children.

The sequencing sample was made of blood. These receptors all stem from a boy younger than 18 in good health.

The CDR3 loop reads CASSKRAGADTQYF. The CDR3, as DNA: TGTGCCAGCAGTAAGAGGGCAGGCGCAGATACGCAGTATTTT. The genes are TRBV28 and TRBJ2-3; D is perhaps TRBD2 (5 bases). Trimming removed 5 bases at V and 4 bases at J, with 13 bases between. The CDR3 consists of 14 residues. Germline loops: CDR1 MDHEN, CDR2 SYDVKM.

The chain is built from TRBV7-2 and TRBJ1-4; 8 bases fit TRBD1. CDR1 SGHTA and CDR2 FQGNSA come from the germline V gene. Trimming at V came to 5 bases and at J to 6 bases, leaving 14 bases not matched to a gene. The CDR3 is 17 residues long. The CDR3 region is CASSPLETGAPDEKLFF. In nucleotides, the CDR3 is TGTGCCAGCAGCCCCTTAGAGACAGGGGCCCCTGATGAAAAACTGTTTTTT. Based on the CDR3 plus reference TRBV7-2 and TRBJ1-4, the full variable domain is GAGVSQSPSNKVTEKGKDVELRCDPISGHTALYWYRQSLGQGLEFLIYFQGNSAPDKSGLPSDRFSAERTGGSVSTLTIQRTQQEDSAVYLCASSPLETGAPDEKLFFGSGTQLSVL.

In its sample, this clonotype was seen a few times. The chain joins TRBV7-9 to TRBJ2-1, with D tentatively TRBD1 (5 bases). V gave up 5 bases and J gave up 0 bases, with 17 bases separating them. Germline lookup yields CDR1 SEHNR and CDR2 FQNEAQ (reference sequence). The CDR3 runs to 17 residues. The CDR3 bases are TGTGCCAGCAGCCCCAAGGTGGTAGGACACTCCTACAATGAGCAGTTCTTC. This gives the protein CASSPKVVGHSYNEQFF.

Many counts were recorded for this clonotype. This chain joins TRBV6-5 and TRBJ2-5; possible D gene TRBD2, 6 bases. The germline gives CDR1 MNHEY, CDR2 SVGAGI. With 5 bases removed from V and 5 bases from J, the gap between germline ends came to 12 bases. This CDR3 contains 13 residues. CDR3 sequence reads: CASSRSRGETQYF. The CDR3 region has the DNA TGTGCCAGCAGTCGGTCCCGGGGGGAGACCCAGTACTTC.

The chain joins TRBV7-9 to TRBJ2-1, with 7 bases fitting TRBD2. Trimming at V came to 1 base and at J to 6 bases, leaving 12 bases not matched to a gene. The CDR3 contains 17 residues. Germline V CDR1 and CDR2: SEHNR, FQNEAQ (reference sequence). The CDR3 protein is CASSLGSSGEFRNEQFF. CDR3 bases: TGTGCCAGCAGCTTAGGGTCAAGCGGGGAGTTTCGCAATGAGCAGTTCTTC. The variable domain in full, with the rest retrieved from reference TRBV7-9 and TRBJ2-1, is DTGVSQNPRHKITKRGQNVTFRCDPISEHNRLYWYRQTLGQGPEFLTYFQNEAQLEKSRLLSDRFSAERPKGSFSTLEIQRTEQGDSAMYLCASSLGSSGEFRNEQFFGPGTRLTVL.

Note on this clonotype: At one end the junction does not follow the germline gene, possibly because of a read error. The rearrangement joins TRBV4-3 to TRBJ2-5, with 7 bases aligning to TRBD1. The CDR3 spans 14 residues. CDR1 is LGHNA and CDR2 is YSLEER in the germline V gene. In nucleotides, the CDR3 is TGCACCAGCAGCCAAGACAGGGTGGAGGAGACCCAGTACTTC. It is translated as CTSSQDRVEETQYF.

This clonotype has a single count. The junction departs from the called germline gene at one end, perhaps through a read error. This chain joins TRBV9 and TRBJ2-7; D gene ambiguous. Looked up from germline, CDR1 is SGDLS and CDR2 is YYNGEE. The CDR3 contains 14 residues. The CDR3 region has the DNA TGTGCCAGCAGCGTAGGATTAGGAGCCTACGGGCAGTACTTC. Translating gives CASSVGLGAYGQYF.

The chain recombines TRBV7-2 with TRBJ2-5; TRBD1 matches at 9 bases. This CDR3 has 15 residues. The J segment lost 3 bases and the V segment lost 4 bases, leaving 6 bases of the junction unmatched. Germline lookup yields CDR1 SGHTA and CDR2 FQGNSA. This CDR3 reads CASSSMGQGKETQYF. As DNA, the CDR3 is TGTGCCAGCAGCTCGATGGGACAGGGCAAAGAGACCCAGTACTTC.

This clonotype came up a few times. The CDR3 reads CSVSQFEAFF. The CDR3, as DNA: TGCAGCGTTTCCCAGTTTGAAGCTTTCTTT. This chain connects TRBV29-1 to TRBJ1-1; the D is unclear. The V end was cut by 5 bases, the J end by 7 bases, with 8 bases between. This CDR3 region has 10 residues. Germline-derived CDR1 and CDR2 are SQVTM and ANQGSEA.

CDR3 amino acids: CAISDSSYEQYF. CDR3 nucleotide sequence: TGTGCCATCAGTGATTCCTCCTACGAGCAGTACTTC. This sequence joins TRBV10-3 and TRBJ2-7, with D unresolved. Germline V gene lookup returns CDR1 ENHRY and CDR2 SYGVKD. CDR3 length: 12 amino acids. V was trimmed by 3 bases and J by 0 bases, leaving 3 bases between them.

This clonotype was recorded many times. This chain joins TRBV9 and TRBJ2-7, with D unresolved. Trimming stripped 4 bases from V and 1 base from J, with 12 bases between. The CDR3 extends over 14 amino acids. The germline V gene has CDR1 SGDLS and CDR2 YYNGEE. The CDR3 is CASSTTTPSYEQYF. The CDR3 DNA sequence: TGTGCCAGCAGCACAACCACGCCTTCCTACGAGCAGTACTTC.

This clonotype was seen a few times. This chain uses TRBV11-2 with TRBJ2-5; D may match TRBD1 or TRBD2 (6 bases each). The germline V and J ends were trimmed by 5 bases and 2 bases, with 15 bases remaining between them. The CDR3 consists of 15 residues. Per germline, CDR1 SGHAT and CDR2 FQNNGV. The CDR3 DNA follows: TGTGCCAGCAGCCCGGGGGCAGATCTACAAGAGACCCAGTACTTC. It yields the protein CASSPGADLQETQYF.

The rearrangement links TRBV25-1 to TRBJ1-2, with 8 nucleotides matching TRBD1. This CDR3 is built from 13 residues. Trimming cost V 8 bases and J 4 bases; bases outside gene matches: 6. Germline V lookup: CDR1 MGHDK, CDR2 SYGVNS. The CDR3 region has the DNA TGTGCCAGCGTCCCGACAGGGGCCTATGGCTACACCTTC. Translated: CASVPTGAYGYTF.

The J gene is TRBJ2-1, the V gene TRBV7-2; D not certain. The J call may be faulty, since TRBJ2-7 better matches the DNA end. This CDR3 is 14 amino acids long. CDR1 is SGHTA and CDR2 is FQGNSA in the germline V gene. DNA for the CDR3: TGTGCCAGCAGCGGGTACGAGGCATCCTACGAGCAGTACTTC. It translates to CASSGYEASYEQYF.

The gene calls are TRBV9 and TRBJ1-2; TRBD1 matches 7 bases. The CDR3 is 14 amino acids. From germline, CDR1 is SGDLS and CDR2 YYNGEE. V shed 0 bases, J shed 6 bases, and the junction held 5 bases outside the gene matches. The CDR3 region has the DNA TGTGCCAGCAGCGTAGATGGAGGGGGCAATGGCTACACCTTC. Translating gives CASSVDGGGNGYTF.

This chain uses TRBV7-2 with TRBJ1-2; 7 bases are a match to TRBD1. The CDR3 has 17 residues. The J segment lost 0 bases and the V segment lost 5 bases, leaving 12 bases of the junction unmatched. The germline V gene encodes CDR1 SGHTA and CDR2 FQGNSA. The CDR3 nucleotides are TGTGCCAGCAGCATAGGGGGCGGTGGCAGCGCTAACTATGGCTACACCTTC. This translates into CASSIGGGGSANYGYTF.

This clonotype was observed a handful of times. The J gene is TRBJ2-7, the V gene TRBV6-1; a weak D match, TRBD1 (6 bases). This CDR3 has 14 amino acids. Germline V CDR1 and CDR2: MNHNS, SASEGT. V shed 9 bases and J shed 2 bases, with 17 bases lying between them. CDR3 DNA sequence: TGTGCCAGTGCGCTTCAGACAGGAACCTACGAGCAGTACTTC. Translating gives CASALQTGTYEQYF.

This clonotype was seen a handful of times. The V gene is TRBV7-9, the J gene TRBJ1-1, with TRBD1 matching over 7 bases. V was pared by 5 bases and J by 4 bases, with 7 bases of the junction left unmatched. The CDR3 spans 14 residues. Germline V gene data show CDR1 as SEHNR and CDR2 as FQNEAQ (reference sequence). CDR3 protein: CASSPRGGTTEAFF. The CDR3 bases are TGTGCCAGCAGCCCCAGGGGGGGGACCACTGAAGCTTTCTTT.

There are many counts of this clonotype. This chain connects TRBV9 to TRBJ1-2; possibly TRBD1 for D (6 bases). The CDR3 totals 15 residues. Germline lookup yields CDR1 SGDLS and CDR2 YYNGEE. V dropped 1 base and J dropped 4 bases, with 14 bases sitting between them. The CDR3 reads CASSVWDTLAYGYTF. DNA for the CDR3: TGTGCCAGCAGCGTATGGGACACGCTGGCCTATGGCTACACCTTC.

This clonotype was counted only a few times. One end of the junction does not line up with germline, which may come from a read error. The chain combines TRBV5-6 with TRBJ2-2; D perhaps matches TRBD2 (6 bases). The CDR3 contains 14 residues. In germline, CDR1 is SGHDT, CDR2 YYEEEE. The CDR3 nucleotides are TGCGCCAGCAGCTTGGATCGGGGGACCGGGGAGCTGTTTTTT. This codes for CASSLDRGTGELFF.

The chain has TRBV5-1 and TRBJ2-7; TRBD2 is a possible D gene (5 bases). CDR3 length: 13 residues. V lost 4 bases, J lost 5 bases, and 13 bases lay in between. Germline V gene data show CDR1 as SGHRS and CDR2 as YFSETQ. CDR3 amino acids: CASSEPGENEQYF. The DNA of the CDR3 is TGCGCCAGCAGCGAGCCCGGGGAAAACGAGCAGTACTTC. Full variable domain (remainder filled in from reference TRBV5-1 and TRBJ2-7): KAGVTQTPRYLIKTRGQQVTLSCSPISGHRSVSWYQQTPGQGLQFLFEYFSETQRNKGNFPGRFSGRQFSNSRSEMNVSTLELGDSALYLCASSEPGENEQYFGPGTRLTVT.

This clonotype was picked up many times. This chain joins TRBV28 and TRBJ2-5, with unresolved D. Deletions cut 6 bases from V and 3 bases from J, with 5 bases between. This CDR3 region has 11 residues. From germline, CDR1 is MDHEN and CDR2 SYDVKM. CDR3 loop: CASSRKETQYF. The CDR3 DNA reads as TGTGCCAGCAGCAGGAAAGAGACCCAGTACTTC.

There are a few counts of this clonotype. The gene calls are TRBV15 and TRBJ2-3, with a weak D call TRBD2 (5 bases). CDR1 and CDR2 from the germline V gene are LNHNV and YYDKDF (reference sequence). V was shortened by 5 bases and J by 5 bases, with 17 bases between the two germline ends. CDR3 length: 15 residues. The CDR3 loop reads CATSHDGIALDTQYF. CDR3 in DNA: TGTGCCACCAGCCACGACGGGATTGCTTTAGATACGCAGTATTTT.

This clonotype has more than one count but fewer than ten. This chain uses TRBV12-3 or TRBV12-4 with TRBJ2-5; weak D call: TRBD1 (5 bases). The DNA matches TRBJ2-7 better at its end, which makes the J call doubtful. The CDR3 spans 12 residues. The CDR3, as DNA: TGTGCCAGCAGCCAGGGCCTAATCGAGCAGTACTTC. Translation gives CASSQGLIEQYF.

There are a few counts of this clonotype. The chain links TRBV7-2 to TRBJ2-7; D is unresolved. The CDR3 totals 14 residues. Germline CDR1 and CDR2: SGHTA and FQGNSA. Trimming removed 2 bases from V and 6 bases from J, with 14 bases in between. This CDR3 is CASSLQHSPSEQYF. For the CDR3, the DNA is TGTGCCAGCAGCTTACAGCATAGTCCTTCCGAGCAGTACTTC.

This clonotype was counted a few times. The gene calls are TRBV29-1 and TRBJ2-7; 7 bases are shared with TRBD1. Germline V gives CDR1 SQVTM, CDR2 ANQGSEA. This CDR3 comprises 12 residues. The V and J ends lost 6 bases and 5 bases, in that order; junction bases with no gene match: 7. The CDR3 loop reads CSVRQGAHEQYF. The CDR3 nucleotides are TGCAGCGTCCGACAGGGAGCCCACGAGCAGTACTTC.

This chain links TRBV29-1 with TRBJ2-7, with a possible D match to TRBD1 (5 bases). Germline CDR1 SQVTM, CDR2 ANQGSEA. The CDR3 has 11 residues. V was pared by 8 bases and J by 3 bases, with 11 bases between. Here the CDR3 DNA reads TGCAGCATCAGGGTGGTCTACGAGCAGTACTTC. Translation gives CSIRVVYEQYF.

This clonotype has more than one count but fewer than ten. The chain recombines TRBV9 with TRBJ2-2, with D hard to call. Per germline, CDR1 SGDLS and CDR2 YYNGEE. The CDR3 runs 14 residues. V was trimmed by 2 bases and J by 6 bases, leaving 11 bases between them. The chain's CDR3 is CASSVDVDSGELFF. The CDR3 DNA reads TGTGCCAGCAGCGTGGACGTCGATTCCGGGGAGCTGTTTTTT. The whole variable domain, filled in from reference TRBV9 and TRBJ2-2, reads DSGVTQTPKHLITATGQRVTLRCSPRSGDLSVYWYQQSLDQGLQFLIQYYNGEERAKGNILERFSAQQFPDLHSELNLSSLELGDSALYFCASSVDVDSGELFFGEGSRLTVL.

The J gene is TRBJ2-2, the V gene TRBV2; unclear D gene. CDR3 length: 13 amino acids. V was shortened by 6 bases and J by 5 bases, with 10 bases between the two germline ends. Germline V CDR1 and CDR2: SNHLY, FYNNEI. CDR3: CASRFAGTGELFF. The CDR3 DNA reads as TGTGCCAGCAGATTCGCAGGAACCGGGGAGCTGTTTTTT.

The genes are TRBV20-1 and TRBJ1-4; 7 nucleotides line up with TRBD1. The CDR3 consists of 12 residues. CDR1 DFQATT and CDR2 SNEGSKA come from the germline V gene (reference sequence). J was trimmed by 6 bases and V by 6 bases; bases with no gene match: 4. CDR3 sequence: CSAPTGDEKLFF. DNA for the CDR3: TGCAGTGCCCCCACAGGGGATGAAAAACTGTTTTTT.

The rearrangement links TRBV29-1 to TRBJ1-4; TRBD1 matches at 9 bases. CDR1 and CDR2 from the germline V gene are SQVTM and ANQGSEA. The CDR3 length is 13 residues. The CDR3 DNA is TGCAGTGTTACAGGGGGCAATCTGGAAAAACTGTTTTTT. This translates into CSVTGGNLEKLFF.

This clonotype was counted only a few times. The J gene is TRBJ2-2, the V gene TRBV29-1, with 9 bases matching TRBD1. V was clipped by 0 bases and J by 4 bases; unmatched bases: 6. The CDR3 has 16 residues. The germline gives CDR1 SQVTM, CDR2 ANQGSEA. The CDR3 region is CSVEDLRQGGTGELFF. The CDR3 DNA sequence: TGCAGCGTTGAAGATCTCCGACAGGGGGGCACCGGGGAGCTGTTTTTT.